This TCR beta chain was identified during a study of CD8+ T cells in alopecia areata. TCR sequencing used cDNA made by reverse transcription of extracted RNA. TCRdb's table, derived via immunoSEQ multiplex PCR, lists solely in-frame clones and lacks some. The sample lists fewer than 250,000 clones, around three fifths occurring once. Germline values: CDR1 LGHNA, CDR2 YSLEER. The CDR3 is made up of 14 amino acids. Deletions cut 0 bases from V and 3 bases from J, with 6 bases between. Sample treatment: oral pan-JAK inhibitor, 5-10 mg twice daily. The receptor's source is a human donor with alopecia areata. The V and J genes are TRBV4-3 and TRBJ1-5; D ambiguous. This specimen was CD4+ T cells sorted from blood, taken between weeks 49 and 50, from a patient treated with tofacitinib. The CDR3: CASSQEVYNQPQHF. The DNA for the CDR3 is TGCGCCAGCAGCCAAGAGGTCTACAATCAGCCCCAGCATTTT.